This T cell receptor (beta chain) was profiled in a study of T cell responses to AZD1222 COVID-19 vaccine. Germline loops: CDR1 MNHEY, CDR2 SMNVEV (reference sequence). CDR3 length: 14 amino acids. Trimming at V came to 4 bases and at J to 9 bases, leaving 11 bases not matched to a gene. The data were produced by immunoSEQ multiplex PCR, yet TCRdb's version contains in-frame clones alone and is incomplete. The data hold about 95,000 clones, with less than 90% observed a single time. This clone was picked up one time. The sequences come from peripheral blood, collected on day 0 of AZD1222 vaccination. The gene calls are TRBV27 and TRBJ1-2, with 7 bases matching TRBD1. The receptor comes from an adult in good health. The CDR3 loop is CASSSTGADLRYTF. DNA for the CDR3: TGTGCCAGCAGTTCCACAGGGGCGGATCTTCGCTACACCTTC.